What follows is one TCR beta chain and its context. CDR1 is MNHEY and CDR2 is SVGEGT in the germline V gene. This CDR3 has 13 residues. The V and J ends lost 4 bases and 2 bases respectively, with 8 bases between them. The source of the sample is a study of T cell repertoires in MIS-A myocarditis. The protocol was immunoSEQ multiplex PCR, while the TCRdb copy is restricted to in-frame clones and leaves out a portion. The sample holds 13,000 to 15,000 clones, 74% seen once. The sequence was collected from a man aged 18 to 35 with fulminant myocarditis from multisystem inflammatory syndrome in adults (MIS-A) after COVID-19. Sequenced sample: left ventricle heart tissue obtained at autopsy. The chain couples TRBV6-2 or TRBV6-3 to TRBJ1-2; D not resolved. The CDR3 nucleotides read TGTGCCAGCAGTTCCAATCCAAACTATGGCTACACCTTC. Protein product: CASSSNPNYGYTF.